This T cell receptor (beta chain) stems from a study of regulatory T cells in long-lasting Graves disease (dated by TCRdb to the early 2020s). Regarding the study in general: In the newly diagnosed Graves' disease group, patients had been taking antithyroid drugs for less than 3 months. Peripheral blood TCR sequencing and RNA sequencing compared persistent Graves' disease patients with newly diagnosed Graves' disease patients. The study was registered as a clinical trial and conducted in China. TCR sequencing covered some 13 persistent and around 20 newly diagnosed Graves' disease patients, around 33 samples in total.

In the case of this clonotype: Its target antigen remains unknown. No much larger clone is present one base from it, and per-base qualities are unavailable.

Libraries were constructed by multiplex PCR. Sequencing relied on an Illumina HiSeq 4000. TCR beta libraries were built with iRepertoire HTBI primers and Arm-PCR amplification of CDR3 regions. Gel purification was performed on PCR products prior to sequencing. The original methods were these. Gene usage analysis of CDR3 amino acid clonotypes relied on the approximately 60 TRBV and 14 TRBJ segments identified across samples. COPE and FqMerger were used to merge filtered high-quality paired reads into contigs. Contigs were aligned with BLAST to IMGT TRBV, TRBD and TRBJ reference genes, and CDR3 was defined per IMGT. Clonotypes above 0.1% frequency were classified as highly expanded clones. Shannon entropy was used to measure repertoire diversity, and the Gini coefficient was used to measure V-J evenness. A clonotype found in more than one individual was treated as public. In-frame beta chains were kept once TCRdb had trimmed the public reads at Q25 with fastp and called clones with MiXCR. Rows are combined by CDR3 protein, so each entry shows the most common genes and DNA. The V and J calls reflect TCRdb's pipeline rather than the authors' work. Counted in this sample were approximately 400,000 distinct CDR3 sequences; around 14% of them appeared once. In total, the top ten clones hold 16% of the sample.

What the research found in general, with its limitations: The authors acknowledged the small sample size as a limitation that may reduce accuracy. Compared with newly diagnosed patients, patients with persistent Graves' disease had lower TCR Shannon entropy and fewer highly expanded clones, which suggests clonal expansion. The study examined only peripheral blood because the primary lesion, thyroid tissue, could not be accessed. Preferential use of TRBV28, TRBJ1-2 and TRBJ2-5 was observed in persistent disease, whereas TRBV20-1 and TRBJ2-1 were favored in newly diagnosed disease. Persistent patients shared more public clonotypes among themselves (roughly 2,700) than newly diagnosed patients did (approximately 900). Only the TCR beta chain was sequenced and analyzed.

Reading the label with the study, this specimen's time point is: newly diagnosed GD, antithyroid drugs for less than 3 months. For both TCR sequencing and RNA sequencing, RNA was extracted from PBMCs using TRIzol. The diagnosis of Graves' disease followed American Thyroid Association guidelines. Patients for the study were recruited at an endocrinology department in Xi'an, China. From each patient, around 9 milliliters of peripheral blood was collected into an EDTA anticoagulant tube. Ficoll Paque Plus density gradient separation was used to isolate PBMCs, and no additional T cell sorting was done. An Agilent 2100 Bioanalyzer and agarose gel were used to assess RNA quality, and a NanoDrop 2000 was used to measure RNA concentration. Between the V and J ends, shortened by 4 bases and 4 bases respectively, the junction contains 10 bases. Counted from cysteine to phenylalanine, this CDR3 has 14 amino acids. The CDR3 DNA has 42 bases and is translated from base 1. From a lookup of the germline V gene (reference sequence), CDR1 and CDR2 are SEHNR and FQNEAQ.

This sample also appeared in a second study, on T cells in Graves' hyperthyroidism and ophthalmopathy. In that second paper, the authors write: Stable Graves' hyperthyroidism was defined as the absence of progression to ophthalmopathy over 18 months of follow-up. Hyperthyroidism patients were aged 18 to 65 years and newly diagnosed, with disease duration of less than 2 months. Patients with uncontrolled infections, other autoimmune diseases, pregnancy or lactation were excluded. Clinical symptoms, serum thyroxine and TRAb, thyroid ultrasound, and orbital computed tomography formed the basis for the diagnoses. A first-round RT-PCR of the TCR CDR3 used the HTBI primer set with the Qiagen OneStep RT-PCR kit. Most expanded thyroid clonotypes (frequency above 0.001) were also found in blood, which suggests that blood repertoires may mirror thyroid immune responses. A 13 V-J signature model separated ophthalmopathy from stable hyperthyroidism, with 87.88% sensitivity and 81.08% specificity in cross-validation and 80%/75% in testing. During validation, the model predicted progression to ophthalmopathy a median of approximately 6 months ahead of onset, with almost 71% sensitivity and 72% to 80% specificity. To identify TCR V-J signatures that set the groups apart, the researchers used a discovery cohort of 100 patients, made up of approximately 43 with Graves' ophthalmopathy and around 58 with stable Graves' hyperthyroidism. Whether ophthalmopathy could be predicted prospectively was tested in an independent validation cohort made up of 18 to 20 hyperthyroidism patients plus 17 patients who later progressed to ophthalmopathy. The roughly 94 discovery patients were randomly split 7:3 into training and test sets. In several Graves' hyperthyroidism patients, the study also compared T-cell repertoires from thyroid tissue with T-cell repertoires from blood. Once sampling was done, hyperthyroidism patients were given methimazole at a starting dose of 30 mg daily, whereas ophthalmopathy patients were given high-dose intravenous methylprednisolone. The libraries were constructed in a second round of multiplex PCR and then size-selected and purified. Libraries were sequenced paired-end with 100 bp reads on an Illumina HiSeq2000. Raw data were processed with SOAPnuke, discarding reads with adapters, uncalled bases, mean Phred below 15, or no exact constant-primer or identifier match. High-quality paired reads were merged with COPE v1.2.5, and unique nucleotide sequences were defined as clonotypes. MiTCR v1.1 was used to align the clonotypes against IMGT TRBV, TRBD and TRBJ reference segments. The analysis included only V-J combinations with a frequency above 0.0001, which together covered approximately 99% of the repertoires. The TCS score was defined as F50 (clonal expansion) divided by E x V (chaos), with BLOSUM62-based TCRdist calculated between CDR3 peptides within each V-J. Welch's t-statistics and random forest reduced 450 to 600 V-J features to 13, which were used in a naive Bayes classifier (R e1071). No statistical method was used to fix the sample size in advance, and group allocation was not hidden from the investigators. The paper describes TCR Vbeta CDR3 sequencing of about 140 peripheral blood samples, made up of roughly 45 ophthalmopathy patients, more than 70 hyperthyroidism patients and 17 progressor patients.

This specimen was peripheral blood mononuclear cells (PBMCs), taken at new diagnosis, from a patient treated with antithyroid drugs. This sequence originates from a woman aged 30 to 39 with Graves disease. Donor details come from another sample of the same person, matched by shared clones. The chain employs TRBV7-9 and TRBJ2-2; there is no confident call for the D gene. This receptor has the CDR3 CASSSVLGTGELFF. The bases are TGTGCCAGCAGCTCAGTTCTGGGCACCGGGGAGCTGTTTTTT.